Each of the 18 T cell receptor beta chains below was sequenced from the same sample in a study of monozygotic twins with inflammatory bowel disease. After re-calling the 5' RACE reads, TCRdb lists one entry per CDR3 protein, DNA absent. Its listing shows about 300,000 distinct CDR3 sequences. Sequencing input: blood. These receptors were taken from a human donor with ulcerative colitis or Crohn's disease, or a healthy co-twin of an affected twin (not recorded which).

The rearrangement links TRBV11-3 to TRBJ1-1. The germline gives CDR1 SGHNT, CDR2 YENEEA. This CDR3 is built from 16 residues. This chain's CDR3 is CASSLDTTSGYTEAFF.

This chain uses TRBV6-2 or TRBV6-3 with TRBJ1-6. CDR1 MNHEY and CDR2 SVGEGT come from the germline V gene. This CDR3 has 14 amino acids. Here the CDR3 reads CASSSQGGSSPLHF.

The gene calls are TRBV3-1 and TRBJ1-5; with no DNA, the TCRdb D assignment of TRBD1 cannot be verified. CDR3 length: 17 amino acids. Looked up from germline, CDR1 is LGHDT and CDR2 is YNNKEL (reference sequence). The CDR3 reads CASSQGGATWSNQPQHF.

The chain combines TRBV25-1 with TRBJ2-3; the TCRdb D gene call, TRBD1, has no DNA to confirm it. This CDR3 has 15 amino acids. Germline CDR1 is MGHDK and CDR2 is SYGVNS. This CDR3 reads CASSHTPDRVDTQYF.

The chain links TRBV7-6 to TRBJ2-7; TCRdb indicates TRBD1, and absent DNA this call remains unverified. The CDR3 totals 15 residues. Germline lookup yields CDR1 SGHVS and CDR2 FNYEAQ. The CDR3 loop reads CASSLGPTGTYEQYF. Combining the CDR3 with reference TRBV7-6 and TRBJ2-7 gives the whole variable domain GAGVSQSPRYKVTKRGQDVALRCDPISGHVSLYWYRQALGQGPEFLTYFNYEAQQDKSGLPNDRFSAERPEGSISTLTIQRTEQRDSAMYRCASSLGPTGTYEQYFGPGTRLTVT.

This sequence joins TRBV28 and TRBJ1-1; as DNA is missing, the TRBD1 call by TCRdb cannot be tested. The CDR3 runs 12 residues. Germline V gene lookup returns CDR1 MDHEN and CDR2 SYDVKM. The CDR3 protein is CASSGGGTDAFF.

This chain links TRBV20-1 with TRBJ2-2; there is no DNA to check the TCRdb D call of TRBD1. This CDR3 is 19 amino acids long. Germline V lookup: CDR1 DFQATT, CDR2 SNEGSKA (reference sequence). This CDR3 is CSARDTGLALRSGTGELFF.

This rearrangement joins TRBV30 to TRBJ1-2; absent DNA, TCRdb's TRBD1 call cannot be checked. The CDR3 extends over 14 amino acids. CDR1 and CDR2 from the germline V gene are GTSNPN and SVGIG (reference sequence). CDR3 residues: CAWMGSTLIYGYTF.

The CDR3: CASSPTSVSHTAYEQYF. The chain employs TRBV6-1 and TRBJ2-7. The CDR3 spans 17 residues. Germline V gene sequence: CDR1 MNHNS, CDR2 SASEGT.

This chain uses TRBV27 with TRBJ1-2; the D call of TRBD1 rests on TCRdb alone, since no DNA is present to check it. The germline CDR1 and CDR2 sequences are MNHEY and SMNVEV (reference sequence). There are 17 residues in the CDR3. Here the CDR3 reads CASTPLDRTRANYGYTF.

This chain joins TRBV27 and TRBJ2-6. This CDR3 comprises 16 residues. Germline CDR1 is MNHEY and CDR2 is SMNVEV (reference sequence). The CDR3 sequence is CASSYDTPRGANVLTF.

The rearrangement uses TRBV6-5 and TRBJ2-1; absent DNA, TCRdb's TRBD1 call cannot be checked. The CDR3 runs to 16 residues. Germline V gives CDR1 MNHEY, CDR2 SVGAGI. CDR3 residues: CASSSRQRGSYNEQFF.

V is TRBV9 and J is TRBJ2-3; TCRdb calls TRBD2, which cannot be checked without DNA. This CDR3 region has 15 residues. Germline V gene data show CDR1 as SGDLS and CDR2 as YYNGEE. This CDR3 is CASSVGAGWTDTQYF. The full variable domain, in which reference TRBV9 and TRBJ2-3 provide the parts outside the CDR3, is DSGVTQTPKHLITATGQRVTLRCSPRSGDLSVYWYQQSLDQGLQFLIQYYNGEERAKGNILERFSAQQFPDLHSELNLSSLELGDSALYFCASSVGAGWTDTQYFGPGTRLTVL.

The CDR3 loop reads CASSPQVGAGANVLTF. The chain has TRBV7-2 and TRBJ2-6; TCRdb's D gene call, TRBD1, goes unchecked for lack of DNA. Per germline, CDR1 SGHTA and CDR2 FQGNSA. The CDR3 spans 16 residues.

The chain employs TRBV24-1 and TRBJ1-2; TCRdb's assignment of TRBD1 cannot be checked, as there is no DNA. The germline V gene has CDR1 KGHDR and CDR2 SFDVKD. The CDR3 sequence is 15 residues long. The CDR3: CATSDHVTGFDGYTF.

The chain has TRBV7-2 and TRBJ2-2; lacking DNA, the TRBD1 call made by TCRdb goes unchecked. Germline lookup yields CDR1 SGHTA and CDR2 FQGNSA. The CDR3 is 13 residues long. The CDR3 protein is CASSLQGIGELFF.

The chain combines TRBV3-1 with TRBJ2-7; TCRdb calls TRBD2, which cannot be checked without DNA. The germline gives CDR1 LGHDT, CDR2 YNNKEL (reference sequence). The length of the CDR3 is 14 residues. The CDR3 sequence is CASSHTSGPYEQYF.

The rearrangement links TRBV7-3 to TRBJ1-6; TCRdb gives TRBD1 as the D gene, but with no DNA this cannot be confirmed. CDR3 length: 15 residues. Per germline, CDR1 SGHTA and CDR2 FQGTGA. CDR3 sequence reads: CASSPGTGFDSPLHF. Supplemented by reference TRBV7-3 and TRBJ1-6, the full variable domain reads GAGVSQTPSNKVTEKGKYVELRCDPISGHTALYWYRQSLGQGPEFLIYFQGTGAADDSGLPNDRFFAVRPEGSVSTLKIQRTERGDSAVYLCASSPGTGFDSPLHFGNGTRLTVT.